This T cell receptor (beta chain) comes out of a study of cytomegalovirus exposure and HLA in healthy donors. Germline CDR1 is SGHRS and CDR2 is YFSETQ. Deletions cut 5 bases from V and 3 bases from J, with 13 bases between. The CDR3 is 14 residues long. These donors were members of the 120-subject validation cohort, a group separate from the approximately 700-subject first cohort. This table comes from immunoSEQ multiplex PCR, and its TCRdb copy is limited to in-frame clones, with some not included. The repertoire holds 250,000 or so clones, with roughly 87% as singletons. The study's findings and limits: CMV antigen specificity was confirmed in vitro for three CMV-associated chains.

In regard to this clone: The antigen remains unidentified.

The receptor was isolated from a young man in good health and CMV-seropositive. The sequencing sample was made of PBMCs. The chain couples TRBV5-1 to TRBJ2-3; D is possibly TRBD2 (6 bases). CDR3 sequence reads: CASSPGRGTDTQYF. The CDR3, as DNA: TGCGCCAGCAGTCCCGGGAGAGGGACAGATACGCAGTATTTT.